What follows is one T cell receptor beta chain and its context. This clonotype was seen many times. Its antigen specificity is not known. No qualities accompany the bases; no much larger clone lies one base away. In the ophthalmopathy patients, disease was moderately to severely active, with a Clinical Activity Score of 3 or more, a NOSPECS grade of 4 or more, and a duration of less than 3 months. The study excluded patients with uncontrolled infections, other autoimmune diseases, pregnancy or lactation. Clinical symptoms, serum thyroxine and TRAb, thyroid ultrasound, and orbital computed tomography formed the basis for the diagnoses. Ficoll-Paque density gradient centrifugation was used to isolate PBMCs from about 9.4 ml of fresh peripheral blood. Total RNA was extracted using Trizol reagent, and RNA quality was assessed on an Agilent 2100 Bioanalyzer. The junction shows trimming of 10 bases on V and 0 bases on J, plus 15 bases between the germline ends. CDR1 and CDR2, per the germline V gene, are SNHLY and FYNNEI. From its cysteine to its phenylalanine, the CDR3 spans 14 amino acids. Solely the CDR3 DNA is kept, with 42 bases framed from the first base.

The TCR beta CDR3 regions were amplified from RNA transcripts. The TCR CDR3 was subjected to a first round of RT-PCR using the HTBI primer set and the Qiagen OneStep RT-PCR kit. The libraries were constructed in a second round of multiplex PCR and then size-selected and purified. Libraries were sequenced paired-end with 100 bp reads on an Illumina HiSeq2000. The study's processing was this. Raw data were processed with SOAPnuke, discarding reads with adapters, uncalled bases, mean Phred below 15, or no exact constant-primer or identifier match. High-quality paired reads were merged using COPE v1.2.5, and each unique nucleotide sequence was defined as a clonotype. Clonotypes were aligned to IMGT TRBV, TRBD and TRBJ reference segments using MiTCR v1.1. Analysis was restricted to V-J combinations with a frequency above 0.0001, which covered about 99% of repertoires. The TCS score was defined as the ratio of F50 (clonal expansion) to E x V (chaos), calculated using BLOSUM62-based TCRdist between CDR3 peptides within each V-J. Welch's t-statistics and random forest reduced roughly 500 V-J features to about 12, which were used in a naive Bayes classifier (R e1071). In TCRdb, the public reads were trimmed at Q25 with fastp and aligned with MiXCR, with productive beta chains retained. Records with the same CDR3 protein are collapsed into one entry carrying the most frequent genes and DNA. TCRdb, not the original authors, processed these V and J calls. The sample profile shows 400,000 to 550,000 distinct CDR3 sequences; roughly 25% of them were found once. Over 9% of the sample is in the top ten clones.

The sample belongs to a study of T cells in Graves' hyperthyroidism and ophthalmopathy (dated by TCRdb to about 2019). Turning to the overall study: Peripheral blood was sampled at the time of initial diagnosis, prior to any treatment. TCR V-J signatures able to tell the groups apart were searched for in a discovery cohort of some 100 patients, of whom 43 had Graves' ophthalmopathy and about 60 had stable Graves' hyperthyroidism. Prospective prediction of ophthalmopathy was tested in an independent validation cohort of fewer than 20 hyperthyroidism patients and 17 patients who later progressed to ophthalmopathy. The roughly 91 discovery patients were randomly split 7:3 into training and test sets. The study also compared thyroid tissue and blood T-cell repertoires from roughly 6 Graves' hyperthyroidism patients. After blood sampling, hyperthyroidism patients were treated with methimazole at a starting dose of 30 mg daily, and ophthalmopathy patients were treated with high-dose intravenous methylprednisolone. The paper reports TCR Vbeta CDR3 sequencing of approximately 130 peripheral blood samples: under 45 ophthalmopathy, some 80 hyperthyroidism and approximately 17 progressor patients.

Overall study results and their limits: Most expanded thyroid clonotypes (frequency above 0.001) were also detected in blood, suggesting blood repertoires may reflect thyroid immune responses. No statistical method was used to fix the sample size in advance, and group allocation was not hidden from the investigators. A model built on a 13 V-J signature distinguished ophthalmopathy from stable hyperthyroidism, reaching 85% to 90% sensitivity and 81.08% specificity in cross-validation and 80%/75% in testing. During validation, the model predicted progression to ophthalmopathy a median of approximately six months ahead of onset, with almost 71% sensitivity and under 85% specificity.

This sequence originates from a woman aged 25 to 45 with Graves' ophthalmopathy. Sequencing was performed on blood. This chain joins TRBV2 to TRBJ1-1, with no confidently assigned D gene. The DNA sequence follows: TGTGCCATCCCGGGTCGCAATATGAACACTGAAGCTTTCTTT. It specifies CAIPGRNMNTEAFF.